One and the same sample provided the 15 T cell receptor beta chains below, sequenced in a study of PD-1 and CTLA-4 blockade in melanoma. Profiled with immunoSEQ multiplex PCR; TCRdb holds only in-frame clones, not every one. Of about 32,000 clones listed, around 89% are singletons. The source was CD8+ T cells from peripheral blood, collected from a patient given anti-PD-1 treatment. Receptors were obtained from a human donor with melanoma.

This clone was detected once. The genes are TRBV6-4 and TRBJ2-3; TRBD2 matches at 10 bases. Per the germline V gene, CDR1 is MRHNA and CDR2 is SNTAGT. The junction had 1 base not matched to a gene; V was cut back by 0 bases and J by 1 base. The length of the CDR3 is 16 residues. The CDR3 sequence is CASSDSSGGGTDTQYF. The DNA of the CDR3 is TGTGCCAGCAGTGACTCGAGCGGGGGGGGCACAGATACGCAGTATTTT.

J is TRBJ2-2 and V is TRBV24-1; 8 bases line up with TRBD2. Trimming cost V 1 base and J 1 base; bases outside gene matches: 4. CDR1 KGHDR and CDR2 SFDVKD come from the germline V gene. This CDR3 is 17 amino acids long. The DNA of the CDR3 is TGTGCCACCAGTGATTTATCCGGGGGGGTGAACACCGGGGAGCTGTTTTTT. This encodes CATSDLSGGVNTGELFF.

This chain joins TRBV5-4 and TRBJ2-1; D unresolved. Germline CDR1 and CDR2: SGHNT and YYREEE (reference sequence). V lost 2 bases to trimming and J lost 3 bases, with 9 bases between them. The CDR3 consists of 14 residues. The CDR3 is CASSLGGDYNEQFF. The CDR3 bases are TGTGCCAGCAGCTTAGGTGGGGACTACAATGAGCAGTTCTTC.

The chain links TRBV29-1 to TRBJ2-7, with TRBD1 as a possible D gene (6 bases). CDR1 and CDR2 (germline): SQVTM, ANQGSEA. The CDR3 contains 13 residues. Trimming left V 4 bases short and J 0 bases short, with 10 bases between. CDR3 bases: TGCAGCGTTGGGGACACGAGCTCCTACGAGCAGTACTTC. This encodes CSVGDTSSYEQYF.

This chain joins TRBV19 and TRBJ2-1; no definite D call. Germline V gives CDR1 LNHDA, CDR2 SQIVND (reference sequence). CDR3 length equals 15 residues. Trimming left V 4 bases short and J 2 bases short, with 12 bases between. The CDR3 spells CASSTKTGPYNEQFF. CDR3 DNA: TGTGCCAGTAGTACTAAGACCGGCCCCTACAATGAGCAGTTCTTC.

This sequence joins TRBV24-1 and TRBJ2-2; D not resolved. The CDR3 is 15 residues long. CDR1 and CDR2 from the germline V gene are KGHDR and SFDVKD. V was trimmed by 4 bases and J by 1 base, leaving 9 bases between them. CDR3 loop: CATSDSTENTGELFF. CDR3 DNA sequence: TGTGCCACCAGTGACTCCACAGAGAACACCGGGGAGCTGTTTTTT.

This clone was observed a few times. CDR3 coding DNA: TGTGCCAGCAGCCCTGGGCCTGAAAAACTGTTTTTT. Its translation is CASSPGPEKLFF. This sequence joins TRBV7-8 and TRBJ1-4, with D unresolved. The germline V and J ends were trimmed by 5 bases and 7 bases, with 8 bases remaining between them. This CDR3 is 12 amino acids long. The V gene's germline CDR1 is SGHVS and CDR2 FQNEAQ.

This clone appeared a few times. The chain employs TRBV9 and TRBJ1-6; D is uncertain. V lost 4 bases and J 2 bases, leaving 16 bases between the germline ends. Per the germline V gene, CDR1 is SGDLS and CDR2 is YYNGEE. There are 17 residues in the CDR3. The CDR3 nucleotides read TGTGCCAGCAGCCCCGCAGAGGAAATCACCTATAATTCACCCCTCCACTTT. Translated: CASSPAEEITYNSPLHF.

The chain has TRBV9 and TRBJ1-5, with D unclear. V was pared by 0 bases and J by 4 bases, with 11 bases between. The germline gives CDR1 SGDLS, CDR2 YYNGEE. The CDR3 has 15 amino acids. The CDR3 protein is CASSVGQVNNQPQHF. The CDR3 coding sequence is TGTGCCAGCAGCGTAGGGCAGGTGAATAATCAGCCCCAGCATTTT.

The genes are TRBV5-4 and TRBJ1-1, with D unresolved. The CDR3 contains 12 residues. The V and J ends lost 3 bases and 7 bases respectively, with 10 bases between them. Germline V CDR1 and CDR2: SGHNT, YYREEE (reference sequence). Written as DNA, the CDR3 is TGTGCCAGCAGCTCGGCAATGAGTGAAGCTTTCTTT. It yields the protein CASSSAMSEAFF. Full variable domain (outside the CDR3, taken from reference TRBV5-4 and TRBJ1-1): ETGVTQSPTHLIKTRGQQVTLRCSSQSGHNTVSWYQQALGQGPQFIFQYYREEENGRGNFPPRFSGLQFPNYSSELNVNALELDDSALYLCASSSAMSEAFFGQGTRLTVV.

The V call is TRBV4-1, the J call TRBJ2-5; 7 positions match TRBD2. The CDR3 is 15 amino acids. Losses at the gene ends were 1 base for V and 2 bases for J; bases not matched to a gene: 4. Germline CDR1 and CDR2: MGHRA and YSYEKL. The CDR3 DNA follows: TGCGCCAGCAGCCAAGTCGGCGGGGGACAAGAGACCCAGTACTTC. Amino acids: CASSQVGGGQETQYF.

CDR3 region: CASSYPNGYGYTF. CDR3 bases: TGTGCCAGCAGCTACCCCAACGGCTATGGCTACACCTTC. This chain links TRBV11-2 with TRBJ1-2; no reliable D call. The ends were cut back, 4 bases at V and 4 bases at J, with 10 bases in the middle. Germline loops: CDR1 SGHAT, CDR2 FQNNGV. The CDR3 consists of 13 residues.

The chain carries TRBV4-3 and TRBJ1-6; D ambiguous. Germline V gene lookup returns CDR1 LGHNA and CDR2 YSLEER. Trimming left V 0 bases short and J 11 bases short, with 8 bases between. This CDR3 has 13 residues. CDR3 protein: CASSQDSDPPLHF. The CDR3 region has the DNA TGCGCCAGCAGCCAAGATTCGGATCCACCCCTCCACTTT.

The CDR3 bases are TGTGCCAGCAGCTTAGAGAGTCAGCCCCAGCATTTT. Amino acids: CASSLESQPQHF. The chain uses TRBV7-9 and TRBJ1-5; D is unclear. The V gene's germline CDR1 is SEHNR and CDR2 FQNEAQ (reference sequence). With 1 base removed from V and 6 bases from J, the gap between germline ends came to 4 bases. The CDR3 spans 12 residues. The whole variable domain, filled in from reference TRBV7-9 and TRBJ1-5, reads DTGVSQNPRHKITKRGQNVTFRCDPISEHNRLYWYRQTLGQGPEFLTYFQNEAQLEKSRLLSDRFSAERPKGSFSTLEIQRTEQGDSAMYLCASSLESQPQHFGDGTRLSIL.

The CDR3 spells CASSVLQEQETQYF. In DNA form, the CDR3 reads TGTGCCAGCAGTGTCCTTCAGGAGCAAGAGACCCAGTACTTC. This chain connects TRBV7-9 to TRBJ2-5, with D unresolved. Germline CDR1 is SEHNR and CDR2 is FQNEAQ (reference sequence). V lost 6 bases to trimming and J lost 2 bases, with 13 bases between them. This CDR3 is 14 amino acids long.